This entry is about one T cell receptor beta chain. The target of this receptor is not known. No clone much larger than this one lies a single base away; base qualities are absent. This specimen comes from a study of T-cell reconstitution after alpha-beta-depleted transplantation in children (dated by TCRdb to between 2015 and 2016). Regarding the complete study: Using TCR repertoire profiling, the study quantitatively followed how T-cell immune reconstitution unfolded in children after TCRalphabeta/CD19-depleted allogeneic hematopoietic cell transplantation. General conclusions and limits of the study: The high TCRbeta diversity at day 60 in some patients was ascribed to recipient T cells and intrathymic progenitors that had survived conditioning. The frequencies of hyperexpanded clones fell over the following months, and after one year, T-cell counts and TCRbeta diversity were mostly attributed to newly produced T cells. About two months after transplant, the apparently early recovery of alphabetaT-cell counts reportedly depended on just several hundred clones that had expanded rapidly and came from non-depleted graft cells.

The treatment or condition label, read with the paper, signifies: allogeneic hematopoietic cell transplantation with graft depleted of TCRalphabeta T cells and CD19 B cells. The children who served as transplant recipients had been given grafts of TCRalphabeta/CD19-depleted allogeneic hematopoietic cells. V and J are truncated by 4 bases and 2 bases respectively, leaving an intervening sequence of 15 bases. Including cysteine and phenylalanine, the CDR3 has 15 amino acids. Here the CDR3 DNA is all that survives: 45 bases in frame from base 1. CDR1 and CDR2, looked up from the germline V gene (reference sequence), are DFQATT and SNEGSKA. Receptors were amplified or captured by PCR. The sample was run on an Illumina HiSeq 2500. TCR library preparation used molecular barcoding, with unique molecular identifiers applied to normalize quantification of the TCRbeta repertoire. Using fastp trimming at Q25 and MiXCR clonotype assembly, TCRdb reanalyzed the public sequencing data and kept in-frame beta chains. Duplicate CDR3 protein sequences are folded into a single record with the most common DNA and genes. Recorded for this sample are some 550,000 distinct CDR3 sequences; roughly 24% of them occurred a single time. The ten biggest clones cover roughly an eighth of the sample.

The sample was PBMCs, mostly from graft donor cells, taken 360 days after TCRalphabeta/CD19-depleted stem cell transplant. The TCR originated in a boy younger than two who had a stem cell transplant for acute myeloid leukemia, so the T cells may come from the graft donor. The chain links TRBV20-1 with TRBJ1-5, and the D gene may be TRBD1, 6 bases matching. The sequenced DNA is TGCAGTGCTAAGGGGGGGAGTGAGGGCAATCAGCCCCAGCATTTT. Its translation is CSAKGGSEGNQPQHF.